Listed below are T cell receptor beta chains from one sample, sequenced in a study of T cells after yellow fever vaccination. TCRdb called the 5' RACE reads again in MiXCR, with one record for every CDR3 protein. The sample holds 450,000 to 550,000 distinct CDR3 sequences, about a fifth seen once. This material consisted of PBMCs, taken approximately 20 days after the first yellow fever vaccination. Receptors were obtained from a man in his late teens or twenties who received the YFV17D yellow fever vaccine. Each CDR3 is given with its conserved first and last residue. A D gene is named only where the DNA matches it firmly. A clone size is listed for some rows: how often the clone was seen (once, few, many), or a class if it is expanded.

j_gene,d_gene,v_gene,abundance,CDR3nt,CDR3aa
TRBJ2-3,NA,TRBV12-3/TRBV12-4,NA,TGTGCCAGCAGTCTTCTCGGGCGCAGCACAGATACGCAGTATTTT,CASSLLGRSTDTQYF
TRBJ1-2,NA,TRBV7-9,NA,TGTGCCAGCAGCTTGGGGGCAACTAGGGATGGCTACACCTTC,CASSLGATRDGYTF
TRBJ2-3,NA,TRBV5-1,few,TGCGCCAGCAGCTGGGGGAATAGCGGCAACACAGATACGCAGTATTTT,CASSWGNSGNTDTQYF
TRBJ2-6,NA,TRBV4-2,few,TGTGCCAGCAGCCAAGAAGAGCCGGGAACGATCTCTGGGGCCAACGTCCTGACTTTC,CASSQEEPGTISGANVLTF
TRBJ2-1,TRBD1,TRBV2,few,TGTGCCAGCAGCCCCGGGACAGGGCTATGGAGCTCCTACAATGAGCAGTTCTTC,CASSPGTGLWSSYNEQFF
TRBJ1-3,TRBD1,TRBV12-5,NA,TGTGCTAGTGGCCCAGGGACAGGGCCTGGAAACACCATATATTTT,CASGPGTGPGNTIYF
TRBJ1-2,NA,TRBV4-2,few,TGTGCCAGCAGCCAAGATGCTTGGACACGGCTGCCATACTATGGCTACACCTTC,CASSQDAWTRLPYYGYTF
TRBJ2-7,TRBD2,TRBV19,NA,TGTGCCAGTAGCCAGGGTCAATGGGGACTAGGAGGCTACGAGCAGTACTTC,CASSQGQWGLGGYEQYF
TRBJ1-1,NA,TRBV5-1,NA,TGCGCCAGCAGCTTGGAGGCGCCGGGCACTGAAGCTTTCTTT,CASSLEAPGTEAFF
TRBJ1-2,NA,TRBV3-1,NA,TGTGCCAGCAGCCAAGAGAGAGCCAGCCGATATGGCTACACCTTC,CASSQERASRYGYTF
TRBJ2-7,TRBD2,TRBV7-9,NA,TGTGCCAGCAGCTTATCTAGCGGTCTCTACGAGCAGTACTTC,CASSLSSGLYEQYF